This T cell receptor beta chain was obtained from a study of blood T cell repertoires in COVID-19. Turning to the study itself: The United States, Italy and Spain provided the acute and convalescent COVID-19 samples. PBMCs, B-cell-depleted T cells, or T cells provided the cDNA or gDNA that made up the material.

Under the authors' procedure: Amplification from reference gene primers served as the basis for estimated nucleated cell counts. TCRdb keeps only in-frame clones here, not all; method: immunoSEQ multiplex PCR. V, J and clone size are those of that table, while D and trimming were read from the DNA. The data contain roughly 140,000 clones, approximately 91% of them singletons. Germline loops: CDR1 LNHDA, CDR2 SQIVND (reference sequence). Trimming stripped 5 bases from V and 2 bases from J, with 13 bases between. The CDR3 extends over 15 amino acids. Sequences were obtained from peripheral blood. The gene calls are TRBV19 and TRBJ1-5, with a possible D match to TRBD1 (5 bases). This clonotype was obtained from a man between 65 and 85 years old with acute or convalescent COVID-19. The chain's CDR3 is CASSLQKGGNQPQHF. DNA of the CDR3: TGTGCCAGTAGTCTGCAAAAAGGGGGCAATCAGCCCCAGCATTTT.